Listed below are T cell receptor beta chains from one sample, sequenced in a study of blood T cell repertoires in COVID-19. The assay was immunoSEQ multiplex PCR, and TCRdb's table has in-frame clones only and misses some. The top ten hold about 0.54% of the sample, which has some 180,000 clones, 90% seen once. The sample was peripheral blood. The source of these receptors is a man in his forties or fifties with acute or convalescent COVID-19. CDR3s include the opening cysteine and the closing phenylalanine or tryptophan. D genes are given only for firm matches. Only some rows state a clone size, as once, few, many or a class for expanded clones.

clone size: few
V gene: TRBV7-9
D gene: NA
J gene: TRBJ1-1
CDR3 length: 12
CDR3 protein: CASSLGQVDAFF
CDR3 DNA: TGTGCCAGCAGCTTAGGACAGGTAGACGCTTTCTTT

clone size: NA
V gene: TRBV19
D gene: NA
J gene: TRBJ1-2
CDR3 length: 14
CDR3 protein: CASSIGAVNYGYTF
CDR3 DNA: TGTGCCAGTAGTATTGGTGCAGTTAACTATGGCTACACCTTC

clone size: NA
V gene: TRBV7-3
D gene: TRBD1
J gene: TRBJ1-1
CDR3 length: 15
CDR3 protein: CASSPNRGQNTEAFF
CDR3 DNA: TGTGCCAGCAGCCCCAACAGGGGGCAGAACACTGAAGCTTTCTTT

clone size: NA
V gene: TRBV4-3
D gene: NA
J gene: TRBJ1-3
CDR3 length: 16
CDR3 protein: CASSQGDRSSGNTIYF
CDR3 DNA: TGCGCCAGCAGCCAAGGTGACAGGAGCTCTGGAAACACCATATATTTT

clone size: NA
V gene: TRBV6-1
D gene: NA
J gene: TRBJ2-3
CDR3 length: 14
CDR3 protein: CASSEDRLTDTQYF
CDR3 DNA: TGTGCCAGCAGTGAAGACAGGCTAACAGATACGCAGTATTTT

clone size: NA
V gene: TRBV7-3
D gene: TRBD1
J gene: TRBJ2-3
CDR3 length: 17
CDR3 protein: CASSWTGGVPSGDTQYF
CDR3 DNA: TGTGCCAGCAGTTGGACAGGGGGTGTCCCCTCCGGAGATACGCAGTATTTT

clone size: NA
V gene: TRBV7-9
D gene: NA
J gene: TRBJ2-5
CDR3 length: 12
CDR3 protein: CASSPKGQTQYF
CDR3 DNA: TGTGCCAGCAGCCCGAAGGGGCAGACCCAGTACTTC

clone size: few
V gene: TRBV6-4
D gene: NA
J gene: TRBJ2-7
CDR3 length: 14
CDR3 protein: CASILTGRLHEQYF
CDR3 DNA: TGTGCCAGCATCTTAACAGGGAGACTCCACGAGCAGTACTTC

clone size: once
V gene: TRBV27
D gene: NA
J gene: TRBJ2-7
CDR3 length: 13
CDR3 protein: CASSLADSYEQYF
CDR3 DNA: TGTGCCAGCAGCCTGGCGGACTCCTACGAGCAGTACTTC

clone size: NA
V gene: TRBV6-1
D gene: TRBD2
J gene: TRBJ2-1
CDR3 length: 17
CDR3 protein: CASSEAGSGRAYNEQFF
CDR3 DNA: TGTGCCAGCAGTGAAGCGGGAAGCGGGAGGGCCTACAATGAGCAGTTCTTC

clone size: NA
V gene: TRBV11-3
D gene: NA
J gene: TRBJ2-5
CDR3 length: 13
CDR3 protein: CASSPGSQETQYF
CDR3 DNA: TGTGCCAGCAGCCCGGGGTCTCAAGAGACCCAGTACTTC

clone size: NA
V gene: TRBV7-9
D gene: NA
J gene: TRBJ1-1
CDR3 length: 14
CDR3 protein: CAIASGERNTEAFF
CDR3 DNA: TGTGCCATAGCCTCGGGGGAGAGGAACACTGAAGCTTTCTTT

clone size: NA
V gene: TRBV6-1
D gene: NA
J gene: TRBJ1-2
CDR3 length: 13
CDR3 protein: CASSEGGRYGYTF
CDR3 DNA: TGTGCCAGCAGTGAAGGAGGGAGATATGGCTACACCTTC

clone size: NA
V gene: TRBV19
D gene: NA
J gene: TRBJ2-4
CDR3 length: 14
CDR3 protein: CASSNALRGYIQYF
CDR3 DNA: TGTGCCAGTAGCAACGCTCTTAGAGGGTACATTCAGTACTTC

clone size: NA
V gene: TRBV7-9
D gene: NA
J gene: TRBJ1-4
CDR3 length: 16
CDR3 protein: CASSLIGSATNEKLFF
CDR3 DNA: TGTGCCAGCAGCTTAATCGGGTCTGCAACTAATGAAAAACTGTTTTTT

clone size: NA
V gene: TRBV3-1/TRBV3-2
D gene: TRBD1
J gene: TRBJ1-1
CDR3 length: 14
CDR3 protein: CASSQGQGWTEAFF
CDR3 DNA: TGTGCCAGCAGCCAAGGACAGGGCTGGACTGAAGCTTTCTTT

clone size: NA
V gene: TRBV10-3
D gene: NA
J gene: TRBJ1-3
CDR3 length: 15
CDR3 protein: CAIRERRSSGNTIYF
CDR3 DNA: TGTGCCATCAGGGAGAGGAGGAGCTCTGGAAACACCATATATTTT

clone size: NA
V gene: TRBV4-1
D gene: NA
J gene: TRBJ2-5
CDR3 length: 15
CDR3 protein: CASSQGRGAMETQYF
CDR3 DNA: TGCGCCAGCAGCCAAGGTCGGGGTGCCATGGAGACCCAGTACTTC

clone size: NA
V gene: TRBV30
D gene: NA
J gene: TRBJ1-2
CDR3 length: 14
CDR3 protein: CAWSHQAANYGYTF
CDR3 DNA: TGTGCCTGGAGTCACCAGGCAGCTAACTATGGCTACACCTTC

clone size: NA
V gene: TRBV28
D gene: NA
J gene: TRBJ1-2
CDR3 length: 15
CDR3 protein: CASSFWSQGSYGYTF
CDR3 DNA: TGTGCCAGCAGTTTTTGGTCCCAGGGAAGCTATGGCTACACCTTC

clone size: NA
V gene: TRBV3-1/TRBV3-2
D gene: NA
J gene: TRBJ2-2
CDR3 length: 18
CDR3 protein: CASSQAPRRTPNTGELFF
CDR3 DNA: TGTGCCAGCAGCCAAGCGCCTCGGAGGACCCCGAACACCGGGGAGCTGTTTTTT

clone size: once
V gene: TRBV27
D gene: TRBD1
J gene: TRBJ1-4
CDR3 length: 15
CDR3 protein: CASSPTQGAWEKLFF
CDR3 DNA: TGTGCCAGCAGTCCAACACAGGGGGCTTGGGAAAAACTGTTTTTT

clone size: once
V gene: TRBV10-3
D gene: TRBD2
J gene: TRBJ2-3
CDR3 length: 16
CDR3 protein: CAISEWLAGLTDTQYF
CDR3 DNA: TGTGCCATCAGTGAATGGCTAGCGGGGCTCACAGATACGCAGTATTTT

clone size: NA
V gene: TRBV18
D gene: NA
J gene: TRBJ2-5
CDR3 length: 15
CDR3 protein: CASSPELGSEETQYF
CDR3 DNA: TGTGCCAGCTCACCCGAACTAGGGTCGGAAGAGACCCAGTACTTC

clone size: few
V gene: TRBV21-1
D gene: NA
J gene: TRBJ1-5
CDR3 length: 17
CDR3 protein: CASSSRETGENNQPQHF
CDR3 DNA: TGTGCCAGCAGCTCCCGTGAAACAGGGGAAAACAATCAGCCCCAGCATTTT

clone size: NA
V gene: TRBV4-2
D gene: TRBD1
J gene: TRBJ2-2
CDR3 length: 15
CDR3 protein: CASSQGDRVSGELFF
CDR3 DNA: TGTGCCAGCAGCCAGGGGGACAGGGTCTCCGGGGAGCTGTTTTTT

clone size: NA
V gene: TRBV3-1/TRBV3-2
D gene: TRBD2
J gene: TRBJ2-3
CDR3 length: 18
CDR3 protein: CASSQVRASGGRIDEQYF
CDR3 DNA: TGTGCCAGCAGCCAAGTTAGGGCTAGCGGGGGCCGTATTGATGAGCAGTATTTT

clone size: NA
V gene: TRBV13
D gene: TRBD2
J gene: TRBJ2-7
CDR3 length: 14
CDR3 protein: CASSNSGSAYEQYF
CDR3 DNA: TGTGCCAGCAGCAATAGCGGGAGCGCCTACGAGCAGTACTTC

clone size: once
V gene: TRBV28
D gene: NA
J gene: TRBJ2-6
CDR3 length: 11
CDR3 protein: CASSVPNVLTF
CDR3 DNA: TGTGCCAGCAGTGTCCCAAACGTCCTGACTTTC

clone size: once
V gene: TRBV10-3
D gene: NA
J gene: TRBJ2-5
CDR3 length: 14
CDR3 protein: CAISESRGQETQYF
CDR3 DNA: TGTGCCATCAGTGAGTCTCGGGGACAAGAGACCCAGTACTTC

clone size: NA
V gene: TRBV19
D gene: NA
J gene: TRBJ1-6
CDR3 length: 17
CDR3 protein: CASSPGLQSSYNSPLHF
CDR3 DNA: TGTGCCAGTAGTCCGGGACTCCAGAGCTCCTATAATTCACCCCTCCACTTT

clone size: NA
V gene: TRBV9
D gene: NA
J gene: TRBJ2-3
CDR3 length: 17
CDR3 protein: CASSTPRSTGGTDTQYF
CDR3 DNA: TGTGCCAGCAGCACCCCACGGAGTACGGGTGGCACAGATACGCAGTATTTT

clone size: few
V gene: TRBV4-2
D gene: NA
J gene: TRBJ1-2
CDR3 length: 15
CDR3 protein: CASSQDLTGSYGYTF
CDR3 DNA: TGTGCCAGCAGCCAAGATTTAACAGGGTCCTATGGCTACACCTTC

clone size: NA
V gene: TRBV28
D gene: NA
J gene: TRBJ2-3
CDR3 length: 14
CDR3 protein: CASLGQPSTDTQYF
CDR3 DNA: TGTGCCAGCCTTGGACAGCCTAGCACAGATACGCAGTATTTT

clone size: NA
V gene: TRBV7-2
D gene: TRBD2
J gene: TRBJ2-1
CDR3 length: 15
CDR3 protein: CASSGGTTFYNEQFF
CDR3 DNA: TGTGCCAGCAGCGGGGGGACTACCTTTTACAATGAGCAGTTCTTC

clone size: once
V gene: TRBV7-3
D gene: TRBD2
J gene: TRBJ2-2
CDR3 length: 16
CDR3 protein: CASSLTGLAGTGELFF
CDR3 DNA: TGTGCCAGCAGCTTAACGGGACTAGCGGGAACCGGGGAGCTGTTTTTT

clone size: NA
V gene: TRBV3-1/TRBV3-2
D gene: TRBD2
J gene: TRBJ2-5
CDR3 length: 17
CDR3 protein: CASSQDQLAGGGETQYF
CDR3 DNA: TGTGCCAGCAGCCAAGATCAGCTAGCGGGGGGTGGAGAGACCCAGTACTTC

clone size: NA
V gene: TRBV27
D gene: TRBD2
J gene: TRBJ2-1
CDR3 length: 15
CDR3 protein: CASSAGTSIYNEQFF
CDR3 DNA: TGTGCCAGCAGTGCCGGGACTAGTATCTACAATGAGCAGTTCTTC

clone size: many
V gene: TRBV19
D gene: TRBD2
J gene: TRBJ2-7
CDR3 length: 15
CDR3 protein: CASSIPREGTYEQYF
CDR3 DNA: TGTGCCAGTAGTATCCCCCGGGAGGGGACCTACGAGCAGTACTTC

clone size: NA
V gene: TRBV6-5
D gene: TRBD1
J gene: TRBJ1-5
CDR3 length: 15
CDR3 protein: CASSQRQGAYQPQHF
CDR3 DNA: TGTGCCAGCAGTCAGAGACAGGGGGCCTATCAGCCCCAGCATTTT

clone size: NA
V gene: TRBV7-6
D gene: TRBD2
J gene: TRBJ2-7
CDR3 length: 16
CDR3 protein: CASSLGLAEYTYEQYF
CDR3 DNA: TGTGCCAGCAGCCTAGGACTAGCGGAGTATACCTACGAGCAGTACTTC

clone size: NA
V gene: TRBV29-1
D gene: TRBD1
J gene: TRBJ1-4
CDR3 length: 15
CDR3 protein: CSAARDRGRNEKLFF
CDR3 DNA: TGCAGCGCCGCCCGGGACAGGGGACGCAATGAAAAACTGTTTTTT

clone size: NA
V gene: TRBV4-1
D gene: TRBD1
J gene: TRBJ2-3
CDR3 length: 17
CDR3 protein: CASSQVGTGGLTDTQYF
CDR3 DNA: TGCGCCAGCAGCCAAGTTGGGACAGGGGGGTTAACAGATACGCAGTATTTT

clone size: NA
V gene: TRBV7-2
D gene: NA
J gene: TRBJ1-4
CDR3 length: 14
CDR3 protein: CASSLALLQEKLFF
CDR3 DNA: TGTGCCAGCAGCTTAGCGCTCCTACAGGAAAAACTGTTTTTT

clone size: NA
V gene: TRBV6-5
D gene: NA
J gene: TRBJ1-2
CDR3 length: 14
CDR3 protein: CASSGGGSTYGYTF
CDR3 DNA: TGTGCCAGCTCTGGCGGGGGATCTACCTATGGCTACACCTTC

clone size: NA
V gene: TRBV5-1
D gene: NA
J gene: TRBJ2-5
CDR3 length: 14
CDR3 protein: CASSPGVAHETQYF
CDR3 DNA: TGCGCCAGCAGCCCGGGGGTAGCGCATGAGACCCAGTACTTC

clone size: NA
V gene: TRBV28
D gene: NA
J gene: TRBJ1-2
CDR3 length: 14
CDR3 protein: CASSPPGRGYGYTF
CDR3 DNA: TGTGCCAGCAGTCCCCCGGGGAGGGGCTATGGCTACACCTTC